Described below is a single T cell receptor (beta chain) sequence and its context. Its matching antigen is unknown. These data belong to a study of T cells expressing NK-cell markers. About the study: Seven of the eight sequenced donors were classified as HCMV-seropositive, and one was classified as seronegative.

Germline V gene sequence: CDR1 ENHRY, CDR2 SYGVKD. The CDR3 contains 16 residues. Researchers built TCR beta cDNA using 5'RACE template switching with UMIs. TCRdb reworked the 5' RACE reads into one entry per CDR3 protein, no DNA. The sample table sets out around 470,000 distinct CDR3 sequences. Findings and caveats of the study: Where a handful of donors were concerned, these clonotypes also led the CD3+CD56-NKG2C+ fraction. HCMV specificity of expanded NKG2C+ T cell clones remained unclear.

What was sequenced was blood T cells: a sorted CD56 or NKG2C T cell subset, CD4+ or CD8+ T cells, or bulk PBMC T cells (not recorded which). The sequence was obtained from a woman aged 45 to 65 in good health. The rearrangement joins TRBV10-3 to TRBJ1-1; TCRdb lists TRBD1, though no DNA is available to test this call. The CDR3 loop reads CAISESAGGEDTEAFF.